This T cell receptor beta chain is drawn from a study of cytomegalovirus exposure and HLA in healthy donors. The CDR3 has 15 amino acids. Per the germline V gene, CDR1 is ENHRY and CDR2 is SYGVKD. V shed 0 bases and J shed 1 base, with 7 bases lying between them. A multiplex PCR was run with 60 Vbeta primers and 13 Jbeta primers. Only in-frame clones appear in the TCRdb table, and some are missing; sequencing was by immunoSEQ multiplex PCR. In the table there are about 140,000 clones, 78% of which are singletons. Overall study results and limits: About 87% or about 30% of the time was how often most TCR beta V segments were productive, according to an earlier analysis.

In the case of this clone: Its specificity is unknown.

The sample taken for sequencing was PBMCs. The clonotype originates from a male donor in good health and CMV-seronegative. V is TRBV10-3 and J is TRBJ1-3, with D hard to call. The CDR3 region has the DNA TGTGCCATCAGTGAGTCGGGAGCATCTGGAAACACCATATATTTT. It specifies CAISESGASGNTIYF.